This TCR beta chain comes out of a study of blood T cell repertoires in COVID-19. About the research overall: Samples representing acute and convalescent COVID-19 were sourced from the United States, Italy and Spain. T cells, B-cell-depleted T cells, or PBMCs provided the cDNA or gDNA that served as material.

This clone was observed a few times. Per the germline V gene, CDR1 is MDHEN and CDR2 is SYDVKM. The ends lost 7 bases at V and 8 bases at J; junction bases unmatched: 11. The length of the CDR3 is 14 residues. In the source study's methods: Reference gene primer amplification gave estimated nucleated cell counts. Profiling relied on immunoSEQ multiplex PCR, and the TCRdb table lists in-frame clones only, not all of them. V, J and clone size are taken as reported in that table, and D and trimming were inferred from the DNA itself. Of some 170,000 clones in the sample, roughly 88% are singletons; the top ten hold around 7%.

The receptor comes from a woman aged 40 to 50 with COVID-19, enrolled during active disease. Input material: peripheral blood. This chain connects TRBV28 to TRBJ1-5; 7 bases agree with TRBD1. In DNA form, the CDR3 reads TGTGCCAGCAACACTGACAGGGCGAAGAAGCCCCAGCATTTT. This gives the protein CASNTDRAKKPQHF.